The 24 T cell receptor beta chains below come from one sample, sequenced in a study of shared clonotypes between healthy human individuals. In the naive CD8 group, cells lacked CD45RO and were positively selected for CCR7, so terminally differentiated effector memory CD45RA+ cells were left out. Profiled with immunoSEQ multiplex PCR; TCRdb holds only in-frame clones, not every one. The table includes around 640,000 clones, about 96% detected once. Sample: naive CD8+ T cells sorted from blood. These TCRs come from a woman younger than 45 in good health.

This chain connects TRBV9 to TRBJ2-3; D ambiguous. The CDR3 contains 13 residues. V was shortened by 0 bases and J by 2 bases, with 4 bases between the two germline ends. CDR1 SGDLS and CDR2 YYNGEE come from the germline V gene. The CDR3 nucleotides read TGTGCCAGCAGCGTAGAGAACACAGATACGCAGTATTTT. Amino acid sequence: CASSVENTDTQYF.

A note on this clone: Other DNA sequences of this sample code for an identical CDR3. This chain joins TRBV28 and TRBJ2-3, with D unclear. From germline, CDR1 is MDHEN and CDR2 SYDVKM. Trimming removed 3 bases at V and 2 bases at J, with 6 bases between. The CDR3 totals 13 residues. The CDR3 sequence is CASSFRLTDTQYF. CDR3 sequence (DNA): TGTGCCAGCAGTTTTCGGCTCACAGATACGCAGTATTTT.

The rearrangement uses TRBV28 and TRBJ2-1; D is ambiguous. Germline-derived CDR1 and CDR2 are MDHEN and SYDVKM. V lost 1 base and J lost 0, with 4 bases in between. The CDR3 has 14 amino acids. CDR3 amino acids: CASSLYSSYNEQFF. The CDR3 DNA reads TGTGCCAGCAGTTTATACAGCTCCTACAATGAGCAGTTCTTC.

V is TRBV4-1 and J is TRBJ1-2, with TRBD1 as a possible D gene (6 bases). V dropped 1 base and J dropped 3 bases, with 24 bases sitting between them. Germline CDR1 MGHRA, CDR2 YSYEKL. The CDR3 has 19 amino acids. As DNA, the CDR3 is TGCGCCAGCAGCCAAGGTGGGGGGCCTTCACCACCGGGGTACTATGGCTACACCTTC. As protein: CASSQGGGPSPPGYYGYTF.

Comments on this clone: The same CDR3 arises from other DNA sequences in this sample as well. The V call is TRBV27, the J call TRBJ2-7; the D is unclear. The V gene lost 3 bases and the J gene lost 1 base, with 7 bases spanning the gap. The V gene's germline CDR1 is MNHEY and CDR2 SMNVEV (reference sequence). The CDR3 has 13 amino acids. In DNA, the CDR3 is TGTGCCAGCAGTTTCGTCTCGTCCTACGAGCAGTACTTC. It is translated as CASSFVSSYEQYF.

The chain has TRBV19 and TRBJ1-2; no firm D call. The CDR3 covers 16 residues. Germline V lookup: CDR1 LNHDA, CDR2 SQIVND (reference sequence). V was shortened by 3 bases and J by 5 bases, with 19 bases between the two germline ends. In nucleotides, the CDR3 is TGTGCCAGTAGTATCTTTTCGGACCAGCCGTTTTATGGCTACACCTTC. It translates to CASSIFSDQPFYGYTF.

This clone is a singleton in its sample. The sample carries other DNA sequences with the same CDR3. The rearrangement uses TRBV5-5 and TRBJ2-7; 10 bases line up with TRBD1. The CDR3 loop spans 14 amino acids. Germline V gene data show CDR1 as SGHKS and CDR2 as YYEKEE (reference sequence). V was clipped by 3 bases and J by 0 bases; unmatched bases: 0. The CDR3 DNA is TGTGCCAGCAGCTGGGACAGGGGCTCCTACGAGCAGTACTTC. Residues: CASSWDRGSYEQYF.

This rearrangement joins TRBV27 to TRBJ2-3; 11 bases are a match to TRBD2. CDR1 and CDR2 from the germline V gene are MNHEY and SMNVEV (reference sequence). There are 15 residues in the CDR3. Trimming removed 5 bases from V and 6 bases from J; junction bases left unmatched: 7. CDR3 sequence (DNA): TGTGCCAGCAGTAAGACTAGCGGGGATTTGGATACGCAGTATTTT. It specifies CASSKTSGDLDTQYF.

This clone was observed once. J is TRBJ1-1 and V is TRBV11-2; D may be TRBD1 (5 bases). Trimming stripped 1 base from V and 2 bases from J, with 8 bases between. CDR3 size: 14 residues. Germline assignment: CDR1 SGHAT and CDR2 FQNNGV. CDR3 sequence: CASSLGQGNTEAFF. CDR3 sequence (DNA): TGTGCCAGCAGCTTAGGGCAGGGTAACACTGAAGCTTTCTTT.

This chain joins TRBV6-1 and TRBJ2-7, with D tentatively TRBD2 (5 bases). This CDR3 region has 14 residues. V was shortened by 3 bases and J by 0 bases, with 9 bases between the two germline ends. Germline assignment: CDR1 MNHNS and CDR2 SASEGT. The CDR3 here is CASSEFSASYEQYF. DNA for the CDR3: TGTGCCAGCAGTGAGTTTAGCGCCTCCTACGAGCAGTACTTC.

The rearrangement uses TRBV13 and TRBJ2-5; 12 positions match TRBD2. Germline trimming cut 8 bases from V and 0 bases from J; bases unmatched to any gene: 22. Germline V lookup: CDR1 PRHDT, CDR2 FYEKMQ (reference sequence). The length of the CDR3 is 21 residues. CDR3 in amino acids: CASGGSAARLAGAQYQETQYF. CDR3 bases: TGTGCCAGCGGGGGGTCCGCAGCTCGACTAGCGGGAGCCCAGTACCAAGAGACCCAGTACTTC.

The genes are TRBV9 and TRBJ2-3; D gene uncertain. The V gene lost 2 bases and the J gene lost 2 bases, with 6 bases spanning the gap. Germline-derived CDR1 and CDR2 are SGDLS and YYNGEE. CDR3 length: 13 residues. The CDR3 here is CASSVRVTDTQYF. The CDR3 nucleotides are TGTGCCAGCAGCGTCCGGGTCACAGATACGCAGTATTTT.

This chain uses TRBV9 with TRBJ2-7; 9 bases map to TRBD1. The V and J ends lost 6 bases and 2 bases, in that order; junction bases with no gene match: 15. The CDR3 is 17 amino acids. Germline CDR1 and CDR2: SGDLS and YYNGEE. CDR3 sequence (DNA): TGTGCCAGCACCCTCGAGGCGGACAGGGGAAAGCCCTACGAGCAGTACTTC. Translated: CASTLEADRGKPYEQYF.

The J gene is TRBJ2-1, the V gene TRBV5-4; D gene ambiguous. Trimming left V 1 base short and J 4 bases short, with 12 bases between. CDR1 is SGHNT and CDR2 is YYREEE in the germline V gene (reference sequence). The CDR3 sequence is 15 residues long. CDR3 sequence (DNA): TGTGCCAGCAGCTTGACCCCGCGGCAGTACAATGAGCAGTTCTTC. This encodes CASSLTPRQYNEQFF.

The chain combines TRBV7-8 with TRBJ2-1; tentative D call: TRBD2 (6 bases). Germline V lookup: CDR1 SGHVS, CDR2 FQNEAQ. The CDR3 is 16 amino acids. V lost 1 base and J 3 bases, leaving 13 bases between the germline ends. CDR3 sequence (DNA): TGTGCCAGCAGCTTAGTGGGTCTAGCGCTCTACAATGAGCAGTTCTTC. This codes for CASSLVGLALYNEQFF.

This rearrangement joins TRBV27 to TRBJ2-3, with D possibly being TRBD2 (6 bases). The CDR3 consists of 18 residues. The V end was cut by 1 base, the J end by 1 base, with 18 bases between. Germline V gene lookup returns CDR1 MNHEY and CDR2 SMNVEV (reference sequence). The CDR3 reads CASSLLMSGGMGTDTQYF. For the CDR3, the DNA is TGTGCCAGCAGTTTATTGATGAGTGGGGGGATGGGCACAGATACGCAGTATTTT.

Points on this clone: At one end, the junction sequence differs from germline, possibly due to a read error. The chain couples TRBV13 to TRBJ1-2; D might be TRBD1 (6 bases). The CDR3 spans 11 residues. In germline, CDR1 is PRHDT, CDR2 FYEKMQ (reference sequence). CDR3 region: CASSFLQGSFF. DNA of the CDR3: TGTGCCAGCAGCTTTCTTCAGGGGAGTTTCTTC.

This rearrangement joins TRBV28 to TRBJ2-2; maybe TRBD1 (6 bases). CDR3 length: 15 amino acids. The V gene's germline CDR1 is MDHEN and CDR2 SYDVKM. Between the trimmed V and J ends, which lost 4 bases and 1 base, there was a span of 10 bases. CDR3 in DNA: TGTGCCAGCAGTTACCGGACAGAGAACACCGGGGAGCTGTTTTTT. Translation: CASSYRTENTGELFF.

The CDR3 here is CASSLRVEETQYF. Written as DNA, the CDR3 is TGTGCCAGCAGCTTGCGTGTAGAAGAGACCCAGTACTTC. This chain links TRBV5-4 with TRBJ2-5; no clear D gene. This CDR3 region has 13 residues. The V gene's germline CDR1 is SGHNT and CDR2 YYREEE (reference sequence). With 1 base removed from V and 3 bases from J, the gap between germline ends came to 7 bases.

Of note for this clone: Additional DNA sequences in this sample encode the identical CDR3. The chain is built from TRBV6-5 and TRBJ1-2, with D uncertain. CDR3 length: 12 residues. Trimming removed 0 bases from V and 2 bases from J, with 1 base in between. Per the germline V gene, CDR1 is MNHEY and CDR2 is SVGAGI. This CDR3 reads CASSYSNYGYTF. Here the CDR3 DNA reads TGTGCCAGCAGTTACTCAAACTATGGCTACACCTTC.

This chain uses TRBV28 with TRBJ1-4; 11 nucleotides match TRBD1. Germline V gene data show CDR1 as MDHEN and CDR2 as SYDVKM. The junction had 19 bases not matched to a gene; V was cut back by 8 bases and J by 14 bases. The CDR3 runs to 16 residues. The CDR3 here is CASLPTGTGGNEGLFF. The CDR3 DNA follows: TGTGCCAGCCTACCGACCGGGACAGGGGGTAATGAGGGCCTGTTTTTT.

In its sample, this clone was seen a few times. The chain links TRBV30 to TRBJ1-1, with D unclear. The germline V gene encodes CDR1 GTSNPN and CDR2 SVGIG (reference sequence). The CDR3 is 12 residues long. V lost 7 bases, J lost 3 bases, and 12 bases lay in between. The CDR3 region has the DNA TGTGCCTCCTGGACGGGCTACACTGAAGCTTTCTTT. Translated: CASWTGYTEAFF.

CDR3 sequence (DNA): TGTGCCAGCAGCTTAGAAGTGGGAGGACATACCTACGAGCAGTACTTC. Translated, it gives CASSLEVGGHTYEQYF. The chain has TRBV11-2 and TRBJ2-7, with D tentatively TRBD2 (6 bases). The length of the CDR3 is 16 residues. Germline V gene sequence: CDR1 SGHAT, CDR2 FQNNGV. Deletions cut 0 bases from V and 2 bases from J, with 14 bases between.

The rearrangement joins TRBV9 to TRBJ2-7; 10 bases match TRBD2. Unmatched junction bases numbered 6, after V lost 0 bases and J lost 6 bases. Germline V gives CDR1 SGDLS, CDR2 YYNGEE. The CDR3 has 15 amino acids. The CDR3 is CASSVEAGGLGEQYF. Here the CDR3 DNA reads TGTGCCAGCAGCGTAGAAGCGGGAGGGCTGGGCGAGCAGTACTTC.